Sequencing of this T cell receptor beta chain was carried out in a study of blood T cell repertoires in COVID-19. Study details: Donors in the United States, Italy and Spain gave samples during acute or convalescent COVID-19. Sources were T cells, B-cell-depleted T cells, or PBMCs; the material itself was cDNA or gDNA.

Sequencing was performed with immunoSEQ multiplex PCR; in TCRdb, only in-frame clones are kept and a portion is missing. This sample has 110,000 or so clones; roughly 80% occur once, and the top ten carry about 1.6%. Germline CDR1 is SQVTM and CDR2 is ANQGSEA. Trimming pared 6 bases from V and 0 bases from J, leaving 20 bases between. This CDR3 contains 17 residues. The V and J genes are TRBV29-1 and TRBJ1-4, with D possibly being TRBD1 (6 bases). Sequencing used peripheral blood. This TCR derives from a man aged 45-65 years with acute or convalescent COVID-19. The CDR3 loop reads CSVTTGSFPATNEKLFF. The CDR3 bases are TGCAGCGTAACGACAGGTTCCTTTCCCGCAACTAATGAAAAACTGTTTTTT.